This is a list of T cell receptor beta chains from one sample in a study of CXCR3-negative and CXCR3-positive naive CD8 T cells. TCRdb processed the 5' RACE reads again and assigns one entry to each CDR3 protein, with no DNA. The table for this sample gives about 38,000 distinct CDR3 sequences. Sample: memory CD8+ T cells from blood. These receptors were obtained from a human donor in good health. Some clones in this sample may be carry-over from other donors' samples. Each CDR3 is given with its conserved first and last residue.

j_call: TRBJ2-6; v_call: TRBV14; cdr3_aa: CASSQAVFIGTGVFSGANVLTF
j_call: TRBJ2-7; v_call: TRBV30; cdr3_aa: CAWPGLAGGITSYEQYF
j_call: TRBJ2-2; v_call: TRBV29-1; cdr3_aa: CSVYGAGELFF
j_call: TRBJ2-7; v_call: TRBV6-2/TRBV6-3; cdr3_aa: CASSYGGRKYF
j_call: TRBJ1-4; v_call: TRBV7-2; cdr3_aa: CASSLSGQGGEKLFF
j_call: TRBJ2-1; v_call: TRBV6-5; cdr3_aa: CASSYGNEQFF
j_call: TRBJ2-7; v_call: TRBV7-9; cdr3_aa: CASSLRNRFQYEQYF
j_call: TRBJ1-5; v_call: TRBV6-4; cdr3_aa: CASSDTGQGPQHF
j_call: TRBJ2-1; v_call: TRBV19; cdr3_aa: CASSSGIHEQFF
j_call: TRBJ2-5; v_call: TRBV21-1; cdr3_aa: CASTILWGRWCGGWNQETQYF
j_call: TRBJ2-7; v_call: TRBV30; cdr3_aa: CAWSTRSSYEQYF
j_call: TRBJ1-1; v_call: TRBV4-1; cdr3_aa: CASSQGMLMNTEAFF
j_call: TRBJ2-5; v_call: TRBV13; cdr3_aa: CASSLEHRETQYF
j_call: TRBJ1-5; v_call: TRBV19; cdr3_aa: CASSPPTASNQPQHF
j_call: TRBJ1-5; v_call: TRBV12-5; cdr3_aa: CASAKGGGTPHF